The 18 T cell receptor beta chains below come from one sample, sequenced in a study of control samples from healthy donors and cancer patients. TCRdb keeps only in-frame clones here, not all; method: immunoSEQ multiplex PCR. The data contain approximately 69,000 clones, approximately 89% of them singletons. The material sequenced was PBMCs. These receptors came from a man aged 55 to 70 with colorectal cancer.

The chain recombines TRBV5-6 with TRBJ2-1; D remains ambiguous. V was clipped by 1 base and J by 7 bases, with 12 bases between them. Germline CDR1 reads SGHDT; CDR2 reads YYEEEE. This CDR3 spans 14 amino acids. The CDR3 sequence: CASSLRSLRNEQFF. The CDR3 DNA reads TGTGCCAGCAGCTTGAGGAGCCTCCGGAATGAGCAGTTCTTC.

The chain couples TRBV7-2 to TRBJ2-2; no definite D call. V was pared by 5 bases and J by 0 bases, with 10 bases between. CDR1 and CDR2 from the germline V gene are SGHTA and FQGNSA. This CDR3 has 15 residues. CDR3 sequence reads: CASSVRAANTGELFF. The CDR3 nucleotides read TGTGCCAGCAGCGTCCGGGCTGCGAACACCGGGGAGCTGTTTTTT.

The chain carries TRBV3-1 (or the pseudogene TRBV3-2) and TRBJ2-5; TRBD2 matches 12 bases. CDR3 length: 15 residues. The V gene end was trimmed by 6 bases and the J gene end by 9 bases; junction bases not matched to a gene: 11. Germline V gene sequence: CDR1 LGHDT, CDR2 YNNKEL (reference sequence). The CDR3, as DNA: TGTGCCAGCAGTCGACTAGCGGGGGAGCAAGGGGCCCAGTACTTC. As protein: CASSRLAGEQGAQYF.

This chain links TRBV19 with TRBJ1-1; 7 bases fit TRBD1. The J segment lost 1 base and the V segment lost 6 bases, leaving 11 bases of the junction unmatched. The CDR3 covers 16 residues. The germline V gene encodes CDR1 LNHDA and CDR2 SQIVND (reference sequence). CDR3 sequence: CASRPWEGQPNTEAFF. DNA of the CDR3: TGTGCCAGTAGACCCTGGGAGGGACAGCCGAACACTGAAGCTTTCTTT.

The gene calls are TRBV5-8 and TRBJ2-2; 9 nucleotides match TRBD1. CDR1 is SGHTS and CDR2 is YDEGEE in the germline V gene. Unmatched junction bases numbered 0, after V lost 0 bases and J lost 6 bases. The CDR3 spans 14 residues. Here the CDR3 reads CASSLGTGAGELFF. The CDR3 nucleotides read TGTGCCAGCAGCTTGGGGACAGGGGCCGGGGAGCTGTTTTTT.

This clone has a single count. V usage is TRBV18 and J usage is TRBJ2-3; TRBD1 or TRBD2 may be the D gene (6 bases each). The germline V and J ends were trimmed by 0 bases and 6 bases, with 16 bases remaining between them. The CDR3 has 16 residues. CDR1 KGHSH and CDR2 LQKENI come from the germline V gene. DNA for the CDR3: TGTGCCAGCTCACCACCTGGAGGGGGGAGGTCGGATACGCAGTATTTT. It codes for CASSPPGGGRSDTQYF.

The CDR3, as DNA: TGTGCCAGCATTTCACAGGGGGCCCAAGAGACCCAGTACTTC. It translates to CASISQGAQETQYF. The chain joins TRBV2 to TRBJ2-5, with 9 bases that match TRBD1. CDR3 length: 14 amino acids. CDR1 SNHLY and CDR2 FYNNEI come from the germline V gene. V dropped 7 bases and J dropped 1; count of bases not matched to a gene: 4.

The chain combines TRBV4-2 with TRBJ2-1; 9 nucleotides align to TRBD1. V dropped 1 base and J dropped 5; count of bases not matched to a gene: 3. Per germline, CDR1 LGHNA and CDR2 YNFKEQ. This CDR3 is built from 15 residues. In DNA form, the CDR3 reads TGTGCCAGCAGCCAAGGGGACAGGGAGGACAATGAGCAGTTCTTC. Residues: CASSQGDREDNEQFF.

This clone has a single count. The J gene is TRBJ1-2, the V gene TRBV6-5; 7 positions agree with TRBD1. This CDR3 has 14 residues. V was clipped by 3 bases and J by 2 bases; unmatched bases: 3. From germline, CDR1 is MNHEY and CDR2 SVGAGI. The CDR3 here is CASSYSGGNYGYTF. The CDR3 DNA reads as TGTGCCAGCAGTTATTCAGGGGGGAACTATGGCTACACCTTC.

The rearrangement links TRBV4-1 to TRBJ2-5; 9 bases line up with TRBD1. This CDR3 has 15 amino acids. After removal of 1 base from V and 5 bases from J, the junction contained 5 bases not matched to a gene. Germline CDR1 and CDR2: MGHRA and YSYEKL. Here the CDR3 reads CASSQVGTGRETQYF. CDR3 coding DNA: TGCGCCAGCAGCCAAGTCGGGACAGGGCGGGAGACCCAGTACTTC.

The V and J genes are TRBV28 and TRBJ1-2; TRBD1 agrees at 8 bases. Per germline, CDR1 MDHEN and CDR2 SYDVKM. Trimming removed 8 bases from V and 7 bases from J; junction bases left unmatched: 12. CDR3 size: 14 residues. CDR3 protein: CASEAAGGAFGYTF. The CDR3 DNA reads as TGTGCCAGCGAAGCGGCAGGGGGCGCGTTTGGCTACACCTTC.

The chain uses TRBV2 and TRBJ1-2, with D possibly matching TRBD1 (6 bases). V lost 7 bases and J lost 8, with 14 bases in between. Germline lookup yields CDR1 SNHLY and CDR2 FYNNEI. This CDR3 is built from 12 residues. The DNA of the CDR3 is TGTGCCAGCACCCTGACAGGATACGGCTACACCTTC. It encodes CASTLTGYGYTF.

This chain links TRBV6-5 with TRBJ2-3; D perhaps matches TRBD1 (7 bases). The V gene's germline CDR1 is MNHEY and CDR2 SVGAGI. The CDR3 is made up of 14 amino acids. V lost 6 bases, J lost 1 base, and 11 bases lay in between. The CDR3 is CASRPGGRTDTQYF. In DNA, the CDR3 is TGTGCCAGCAGACCAGGGGGGCGCACAGATACGCAGTATTTT.

The chain links TRBV7-3 to TRBJ2-1, with 10 bases matching TRBD2. After removal of 5 bases from V and 10 bases from J, the junction contained 11 bases not matched to a gene. Germline assignment: CDR1 SGHTA and CDR2 FQGTGA. CDR3 length equals 15 residues. The CDR3 nucleotides read TGTGCCAGCAGCCCAAGGGGAGCGGGGGGGAACGAGCAGTTCTTC. It is translated as CASSPRGAGGNEQFF.

The chain couples TRBV9 to TRBJ1-6; the D is unclear. This CDR3 has 13 amino acids. Germline CDR1 reads SGDLS; CDR2 reads YYNGEE. The V and J ends lost 7 bases and 8 bases respectively, with 13 bases between them. The CDR3 loop reads CASGDVSYSPLHF. CDR3 coding DNA: TGTGCCAGCGGAGACGTCTCATATTCACCCCTCCACTTT. The variable domain in full, with the rest retrieved from reference TRBV9 and TRBJ1-6, is DSGVTQTPKHLITATGQRVTLRCSPRSGDLSVYWYQQSLDQGLQFLIQYYNGEERAKGNILERFSAQQFPDLHSELNLSSLELGDSALYFCASGDVSYSPLHFGNGTRLTVT.

The rearrangement joins TRBV23-1 to TRBJ1-1, with TRBD1 as a possible D gene (5 bases). TRBV23-1 is reported as an ORF; its role is uncertain. The CDR3 covers 14 residues. Between the trimmed V and J ends, which lost 7 bases and 0 bases, there was a span of 12 bases. Here the CDR3 DNA reads TGCGCCAGCACTTACCAGGGTTTGAACACTGAAGCTTTCTTT. It specifies CASTYQGLNTEAFF.

The chain employs TRBV4-2 and TRBJ2-3; possible D gene TRBD2, 6 bases. Between the trimmed V and J ends, which lost 4 bases and 0 bases, there was a span of 14 bases. The CDR3 sequence is 16 residues long. From germline, CDR1 is LGHNA and CDR2 YNFKEQ. The CDR3 coding sequence is TGTGCCAGCAGCCCCACCCTAGCGACTAGCACAGATACGCAGTATTTT. Its protein is CASSPTLATSTDTQYF.

The chain has TRBV10-3 and TRBJ1-1; unclear D gene. This CDR3 is 15 amino acids long. Germline V gives CDR1 ENHRY, CDR2 SYGVKD. V was shortened by 6 bases and J by 4 bases, with 18 bases between the two germline ends. CDR3 bases: TGTGCCATCAGCGACCGGTTAGGGTCGACCACTGAAGCTTTCTTT. It yields the protein CAISDRLGSTTEAFF.